This record covers a single T cell receptor (beta chain). Its target is not known. This entry is derived from a study of OX40 agonist ivuxolimab in advanced cancers. Across the whole study: The patients got ivuxolimab, which is an agonistic anti-OX40 (CD134) antibody. The eligibility criteria allowed prior anti-PD-1, anti-PD-L1 or anti-CTLA-4 therapy, and about 40% had some.

Germline CDR1 and CDR2: SGHDN and FVKESK. There are 14 residues in the CDR3. The V gene lost 2 bases and the J gene lost 2 bases, with 10 bases spanning the gap. The table came from immunoSEQ multiplex PCR; TCRdb's copy has only in-frame clones and leaves some out. The data show 73,000 or so clones, with 86% seen just once and 0.65% to 0.9% held by the top ten. General study results and limits: Expanded clones tended on average to be more numerous among CD8+ T cells than CD4+. In the 0.1 to 3.0 mg/kg range, CD4+ and CD8+ blood T cells had expanded clonally by week 6.

The chain has TRBV14 and TRBJ2-7, with a tentative D call TRBD1 (5 bases). The sequences come from CD4+ or CD8+ T cells sorted from blood, collected in a trial of the OX40 agonist ivuxolimab. The receptor was isolated from an adult with an advanced solid tumor such as melanoma, head and neck, liver or kidney cancer. The CDR3 DNA follows: TGTGCCAGCAGCCAAAAGACAGACACCTACGAGCAGTACTTC. Its translation: CASSQKTDTYEQYF.